One sample yielded the 25 T cell receptor beta chains listed below, sequenced in a study of blood T cell repertoires in COVID-19. The assay was immunoSEQ multiplex PCR, and TCRdb's table has in-frame clones only and misses some. Among some 150,000 clones listed, about four fifths were seen once. Specimen: peripheral blood. These TCRs come from a human donor in a cohort sampled during active COVID-19.

This rearrangement joins TRBV28 to TRBJ1-3, with 8 bases identical to TRBD1. CDR1 MDHEN and CDR2 SYDVKM come from the germline V gene. V trimming: 6 bases; J trimming: 4 bases; junction bases outside the gene matches: 11. This CDR3 is built from 16 residues. The CDR3 here is CASRLRRTGNGNTIYF. The CDR3 nucleotides read TGTGCCAGCAGACTACGGAGGACAGGGAACGGAAACACCATATATTTT.

This chain links TRBV28 with TRBJ1-5, with a weak D call TRBD1 (5 bases). V was cut by 3 bases and J by 3 bases, with 12 bases left in between. This CDR3 contains 15 residues. Germline CDR1 is MDHEN and CDR2 is SYDVKM. The CDR3 region has the DNA TGTGCCAGCAGTTTGGCGGGGGTTAACAATCAGCCCCAGCATTTT. This translates into CASSLAGVNNQPQHF.

The chain couples TRBV6-5 to TRBJ1-5; possibly TRBD1 for D (6 bases). Germline lookup yields CDR1 MNHEY and CDR2 SVGAGI. Trimming took off 7 bases at V and 1 base at J, with 8 bases between the two ends. CDR3 length: 13 amino acids. CDR3 DNA: TGTGCCAGCAAGGGGGGGAGCAATCAGCCCCAGCATTTT. As protein: CASKGGSNQPQHF.

The chain combines TRBV5-5 with TRBJ2-5; 8 nucleotides agree with TRBD1. The CDR3 runs to 15 residues. V shed 6 bases and J 5 bases; nucleotides not matched to a gene: 12. Germline V CDR1 and CDR2: SGHKS, YYEKEE (reference sequence). Here the CDR3 DNA reads TGTGCCAGCAACCCCGCGGACAGGGTATGGGAGACCCAGTACTTC. The encoded protein is CASNPADRVWETQYF.

The rearrangement links TRBV19 to TRBJ1-5; possible D gene TRBD1, 5 bases. V dropped 3 bases and J dropped 4 bases, with 16 bases sitting between them. The CDR3 spans 16 residues. The germline V gene has CDR1 LNHDA and CDR2 SQIVND (reference sequence). The CDR3 loop reads CASSMTGRGWNQPQHF. CDR3 DNA: TGTGCCAGTAGTATGACGGGGAGGGGTTGGAATCAGCCCCAGCATTTT. Complete variable domain (other parts from reference TRBV19 and TRBJ1-5): DGGITQSPKYLFRKEGQNVTLSCEQNLNHDAMYWYRQDPGQGLRLIYYSQIVNDFQKGDIAEGYSVSREKKESFPLTVTSAQKNPTAFYLCASSMTGRGWNQPQHFGDGTRLSIL.

The table lists this clone with a count of one. This chain joins TRBV11-2 and TRBJ2-7, with D perhaps matching TRBD2 (6 bases). The germline V gene has CDR1 SGHAT and CDR2 FQNNGV. V gave up 5 bases and J gave up 0 bases, with 14 bases separating them. This CDR3 comprises 15 residues. This CDR3 is CASSAPGTPSYEQYF. CDR3 nucleotide sequence: TGTGCCAGCAGCGCCCCAGGGACTCCCTCCTACGAGCAGTACTTC.

This clone appeared a few times. This chain joins TRBV5-1 and TRBJ2-1, with D hard to call. CDR3 length: 15 amino acids. In germline, CDR1 is SGHRS, CDR2 YFSETQ. Trimming cost V 0 bases and J 2 bases, with 9 bases left between them. CDR3 in DNA: TGCGCCAGCAGCTTGGACCCCGGAGCCTACAATGAGCAGTTCTTC. Residues: CASSLDPGAYNEQFF. The full variable domain, with the rest looked up from reference TRBV5-1 and TRBJ2-1, is KAGVTQTPRYLIKTRGQQVTLSCSPISGHRSVSWYQQTPGQGLQFLFEYFSETQRNKGNFPGRFSGRQFSNSRSEMNVSTLELGDSALYLCASSLDPGAYNEQFFGPGTRLTVL.

The rearrangement links TRBV10-3 to TRBJ1-2, with a weak D call TRBD1 (5 bases). Trimming left V 7 bases short and J 7 bases short, with 16 bases between. Germline assignment: CDR1 ENHRY and CDR2 SYGVKD. The CDR3 extends over 13 amino acids. The CDR3 DNA sequence: TGTGCCATCAAGAAGGATTGGGGGGGTGGCTACACCTTC. This sequence encodes CAIKKDWGGGYTF.

The V and J genes are TRBV18 and TRBJ2-7, with TRBD1 identical over 8 bases. The CDR3 sequence is 13 residues long. With 4 bases clipped from V and 5 bases from J, the junction kept 4 bases outside the gene matches. Germline loops: CDR1 KGHSH, CDR2 LQKENI. In nucleotides, the CDR3 is TGTGCCAGCTCACAGGACAGGGACCACGAGCAGTACTTC. This codes for CASSQDRDHEQYF.

The chain employs TRBV5-4 and TRBJ2-7; tentative D call: TRBD1 (6 bases). In germline, CDR1 is SGHNT, CDR2 YYREEE (reference sequence). CDR3 size: 15 residues. V lost 1 base, J lost 2 bases, and 13 bases lay in between. The CDR3 loop is CASSLTGNPTYEQYF. In DNA, the CDR3 is TGTGCCAGCAGCTTGACAGGGAACCCCACCTACGAGCAGTACTTC.

The V call is TRBV27, the J call TRBJ2-3; D is possibly TRBD2 (6 bases). Trimming took 0 bases from V and 1 from J, leaving 14 bases between them. This CDR3 is built from 17 residues. Germline-derived CDR1 and CDR2 are MNHEY and SMNVEV (reference sequence). This CDR3 is CASSLSIGGAGTDTQYF. CDR3 bases: TGTGCCAGCAGTTTATCGATCGGGGGAGCGGGCACAGATACGCAGTATTTT.

The rearrangement links TRBV5-1 to TRBJ2-7, with 8 positions matching TRBD1. This CDR3 has 15 residues. Germline lookup yields CDR1 SGHRS and CDR2 YFSETQ. V lost 3 bases to trimming and J lost 0 bases; unmatched junction nucleotides: 5. The CDR3 loop is CASSSTGVSSYEQYF. CDR3 nucleotides: TGCGCCAGCAGCTCGACAGGGGTTAGCTCCTACGAGCAGTACTTC.

The chain has TRBV20-1 and TRBJ1-6; 7 bases line up with TRBD1. This CDR3 has 14 amino acids. Germline trimming cut 3 bases from V and 5 bases from J; bases unmatched to any gene: 4. CDR1 is DFQATT and CDR2 is SNEGSKA in the germline V gene (reference sequence). In DNA, the CDR3 is TGCAGTGCTAGTTTCGGGACAGATAATTCACCCCTCCACTTT. This encodes CSASFGTDNSPLHF.

The chain recombines TRBV28 with TRBJ1-4, with TRBD1 matching 7 bases. The germline gives CDR1 MDHEN, CDR2 SYDVKM. Losses at the gene ends were 4 bases for V and 7 bases for J; bases not matched to a gene: 6. The CDR3 totals 14 residues. DNA for the CDR3: TGTGCCAGCAGTTCGCACAGGGACAGTGAAAAACTGTTTTTT. Translation: CASSSHRDSEKLFF.

This chain uses TRBV10-3 with TRBJ2-1; possible D gene TRBD2, 6 bases. This CDR3 contains 16 residues. Germline assignment: CDR1 ENHRY and CDR2 SYGVKD. V was clipped by 0 bases and J by 0 bases, with 9 bases between them. The CDR3 loop reads CAISESGRSSYNEQFF. CDR3 DNA sequence: TGTGCCATCAGTGAGTCGGGGAGGAGCTCCTACAATGAGCAGTTCTTC.

This rearrangement joins TRBV5-1 to TRBJ2-3; 9 bases are a match to TRBD2. Trimming at V came to 0 bases and at J to 2 bases, leaving 7 bases not matched to a gene. Germline V gives CDR1 SGHRS, CDR2 YFSETQ. The CDR3 is made up of 17 amino acids. This chain's CDR3 is CASSLDDPSGATDTQYF. In DNA form, the CDR3 reads TGCGCCAGCAGCTTGGATGATCCTAGCGGGGCCACAGATACGCAGTATTTT. The variable domain in full, completed from reference TRBV5-1 and TRBJ2-3, reads KAGVTQTPRYLIKTRGQQVTLSCSPISGHRSVSWYQQTPGQGLQFLFEYFSETQRNKGNFPGRFSGRQFSNSRSEMNVSTLELGDSALYLCASSLDDPSGATDTQYFGPGTRLTVL.

J is TRBJ2-5 and V is TRBV19; 11 bases map to TRBD1. The V and J ends lost 5 bases and 5 bases, in that order; junction bases with no gene match: 13. CDR3 length equals 17 residues. Germline V gene data show CDR1 as LNHDA and CDR2 as SQIVND (reference sequence). The DNA of the CDR3 is TGTGCCAGTAGTCCACGACCGGGACAGGGGGGCTGGGAGACCCAGTACTTC. It specifies CASSPRPGQGGWETQYF.

V usage is TRBV20-1 and J usage is TRBJ2-3, with a possible D match to TRBD2 (6 bases). The CDR3 contains 14 residues. Trimming cost V 3 bases and J 9 bases, with 19 bases left between them. CDR1 is DFQATT, CDR2 SNEGSKA, per germline (reference sequence). The CDR3 nucleotides read TGCAGTGCTAGTACGACTAGTCCGGGGGAAACGCAGTATTTT. Translated, it gives CSASTTSPGETQYF.

This rearrangement joins TRBV4-3 to TRBJ2-7; D is undetermined. The length of the CDR3 is 15 residues. Trimming removed 0 bases at V and 2 bases at J, with 11 bases between. The germline CDR1 and CDR2 sequences are LGHNA and YSLEER. CDR3 region: CASSQEPHSPYEQYF. The CDR3 bases are TGCGCCAGCAGCCAAGAGCCCCACAGTCCCTACGAGCAGTACTTC.

The chain uses TRBV27 and TRBJ1-4; D is unresolved. V was cut by 3 bases and J by 4 bases, with 6 bases left in between. CDR3 length equals 13 residues. The germline CDR1 and CDR2 sequences are MNHEY and SMNVEV (reference sequence). The CDR3 region has the DNA TGTGCCAGCAGTTTCCAGCGTAATGAAAAACTGTTTTTT. Its translation: CASSFQRNEKLFF.

The gene calls are TRBV30 and TRBJ1-1; perhaps TRBD1 as D (5 bases). The CDR3 has 16 residues. Germline assignment: CDR1 GTSNPN and CDR2 SVGIG (reference sequence). Trimming took 1 base from V and 5 from J, leaving 20 bases between them. The CDR3 coding sequence is TGTGCCTGGAGTGACCTTGGAGGGGACGGTGGGACTGAAGCTTTCTTT. Translated, it gives CAWSDLGGDGGTEAFF.

This chain links TRBV4-1 with TRBJ2-4, with D possibly matching TRBD1 (5 bases). The germline V gene has CDR1 MGHRA and CDR2 YSYEKL. Trimming removed 2 bases at V and 1 base at J, with 9 bases between. The CDR3 is 15 residues long. For the CDR3, the DNA is TGCGCCAGCAGCCAATTAGGGGTGGCCAAAAACATTCAGTACTTC. This translates into CASSQLGVAKNIQYF.

The V gene is TRBV27, the J gene TRBJ2-1, with 12 nucleotides matching TRBD2. CDR1 and CDR2 from the germline V gene are MNHEY and SMNVEV (reference sequence). J gave up 8 bases and V 5 bases, and 13 bases lay outside the gene matches. This CDR3 spans 17 amino acids. The CDR3 DNA sequence: TGTGCCAGCAGTCCTTATAGGGCTAGCGGGAGGGCGGATGAGCAGTTCTTC. Its translation is CASSPYRASGRADEQFF.

The chain has TRBV28 and TRBJ1-6, with 7 bases aligning to TRBD1. This CDR3 has 14 residues. Germline loops: CDR1 MDHEN, CDR2 SYDVKM. V was clipped by 1 base and J by 8 bases; unmatched bases: 2. The CDR3 loop is CASSLSTGDSPLHF. The CDR3 nucleotides read TGTGCCAGCAGTTTATCCACAGGGGATTCACCCCTCCACTTT. Full variable domain (remainder filled in from reference TRBV28 and TRBJ1-6): DVKVTQSSRYLVKRTGEKVFLECVQDMDHENMFWYRQDPGLGLRLIYFSYDVKMKEKGDIPEGYSVSREKKERFSLILESASTNQTSMYLCASSLSTGDSPLHFGNGTRLTVT.

The chain uses TRBV11-2 and TRBJ2-5; 7 positions agree with TRBD1. V trimming: 4 bases; J trimming: 5 bases; junction bases outside the gene matches: 4. This CDR3 has 13 amino acids. Germline V gene lookup returns CDR1 SGHAT and CDR2 FQNNGV. The CDR3 nucleotides are TGTGCCAGCAGCTCCGACAGGGTGGAGACCCAGTACTTC. It translates to CASSSDRVETQYF.